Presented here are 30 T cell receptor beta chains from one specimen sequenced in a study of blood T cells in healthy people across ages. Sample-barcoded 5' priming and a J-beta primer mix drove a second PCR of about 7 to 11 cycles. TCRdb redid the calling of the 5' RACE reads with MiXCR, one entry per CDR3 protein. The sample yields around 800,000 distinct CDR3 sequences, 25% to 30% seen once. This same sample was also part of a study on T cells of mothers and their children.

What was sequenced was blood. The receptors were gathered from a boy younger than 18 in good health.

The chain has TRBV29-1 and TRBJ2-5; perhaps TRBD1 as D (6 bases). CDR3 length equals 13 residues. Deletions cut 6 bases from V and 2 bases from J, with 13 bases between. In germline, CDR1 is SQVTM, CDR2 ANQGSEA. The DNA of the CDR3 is TGCAGCGTAACCCGGGACATTCAAGAGACCCAGTACTTC. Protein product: CSVTRDIQETQYF.

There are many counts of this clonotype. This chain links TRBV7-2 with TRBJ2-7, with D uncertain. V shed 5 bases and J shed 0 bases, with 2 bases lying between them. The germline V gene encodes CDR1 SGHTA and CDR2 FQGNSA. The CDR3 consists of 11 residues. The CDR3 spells CASSASYEQYF. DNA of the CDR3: TGTGCCAGCAGCGCCTCCTACGAGCAGTACTTC.

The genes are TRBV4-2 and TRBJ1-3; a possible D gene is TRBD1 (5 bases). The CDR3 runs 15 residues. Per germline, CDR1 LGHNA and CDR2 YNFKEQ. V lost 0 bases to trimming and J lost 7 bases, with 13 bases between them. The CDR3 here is CASSQDEGRANTIYF. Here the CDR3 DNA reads TGTGCCAGCAGCCAAGATGAGGGGCGTGCGAACACCATATATTTT.

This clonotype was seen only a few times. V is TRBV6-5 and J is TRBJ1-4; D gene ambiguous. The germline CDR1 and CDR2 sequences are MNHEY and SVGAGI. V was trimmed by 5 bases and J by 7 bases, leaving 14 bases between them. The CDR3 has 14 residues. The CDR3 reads CASSHRVKGEKLFF. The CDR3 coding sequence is TGTGCCAGCAGTCACCGGGTCAAGGGTGAAAAACTGTTTTTT.

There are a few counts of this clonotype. CDR3 in DNA: TGTGCCAGTCGGACTAGTGGGGAGACCCAGTACTTC. Translation: CASRTSGETQYF. The chain carries TRBV6-2 or TRBV6-3 and TRBJ2-5; 7 bases are shared with TRBD2. V dropped 9 bases and J dropped 5; count of bases not matched to a gene: 6. The CDR3 has 12 amino acids. The germline CDR1 and CDR2 sequences are MNHEY and SVGEGT.

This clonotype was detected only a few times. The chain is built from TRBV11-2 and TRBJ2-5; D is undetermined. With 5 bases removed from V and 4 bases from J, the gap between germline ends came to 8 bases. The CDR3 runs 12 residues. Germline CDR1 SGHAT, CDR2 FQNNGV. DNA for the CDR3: TGTGCCAGCAGCGGACCCTTAGAGACCCAGTACTTC. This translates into CASSGPLETQYF.

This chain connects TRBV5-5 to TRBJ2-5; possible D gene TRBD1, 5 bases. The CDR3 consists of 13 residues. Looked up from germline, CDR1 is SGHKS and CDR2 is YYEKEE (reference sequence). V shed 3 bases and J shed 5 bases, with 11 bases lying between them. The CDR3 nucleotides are TGTGCCAGCAGCTGGGTAGGGGCGGAGACCCAGTACTTC. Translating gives CASSWVGAETQYF. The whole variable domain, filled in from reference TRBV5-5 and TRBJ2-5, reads DAGVTQSPTHLIKTRGQQVTLRCSPISGHKSVSWYQQVLGQGPQFIFQYYEKEERGRGNFPDRFSARQFPNYSSELNVNALLLGDSALYLCASSWVGAETQYFGPGTRLLVL.

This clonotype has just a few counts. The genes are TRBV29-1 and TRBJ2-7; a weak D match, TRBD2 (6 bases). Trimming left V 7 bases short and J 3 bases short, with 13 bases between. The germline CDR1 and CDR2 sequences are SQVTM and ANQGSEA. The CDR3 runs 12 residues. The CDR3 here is CSGSGTHYEQYF. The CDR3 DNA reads TGCAGCGGCTCCGGGACTCACTACGAGCAGTACTTC.

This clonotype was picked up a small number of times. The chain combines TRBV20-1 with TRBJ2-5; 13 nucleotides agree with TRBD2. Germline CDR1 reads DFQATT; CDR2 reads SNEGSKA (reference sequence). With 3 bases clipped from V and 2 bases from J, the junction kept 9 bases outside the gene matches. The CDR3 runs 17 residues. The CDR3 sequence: CSARPATSGGLQETQYF. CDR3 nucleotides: TGCAGTGCTAGGCCCGCGACTAGCGGGGGGTTACAAGAGACCCAGTACTTC.

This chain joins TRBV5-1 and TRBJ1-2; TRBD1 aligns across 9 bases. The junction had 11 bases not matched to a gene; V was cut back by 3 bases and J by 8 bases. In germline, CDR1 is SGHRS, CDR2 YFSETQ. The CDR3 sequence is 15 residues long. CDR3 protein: CASSSTQQGAAGYTF. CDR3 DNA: TGCGCCAGCAGCTCGACCCAACAGGGGGCGGCGGGCTACACCTTC. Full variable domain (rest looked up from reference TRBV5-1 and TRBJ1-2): KAGVTQTPRYLIKTRGQQVTLSCSPISGHRSVSWYQQTPGQGLQFLFEYFSETQRNKGNFPGRFSGRQFSNSRSEMNVSTLELGDSALYLCASSSTQQGAAGYTFGSGTRLTVV.

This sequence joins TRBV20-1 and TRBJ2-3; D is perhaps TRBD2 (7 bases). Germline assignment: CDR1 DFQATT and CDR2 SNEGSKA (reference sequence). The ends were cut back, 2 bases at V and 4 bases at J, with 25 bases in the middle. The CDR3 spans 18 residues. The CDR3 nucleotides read TGCAGTGCTAGACCGAGTGGAGGCTCGCGGGGGCCCTCAGATACGCAGTATTTT. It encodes CSARPSGGSRGPSDTQYF.

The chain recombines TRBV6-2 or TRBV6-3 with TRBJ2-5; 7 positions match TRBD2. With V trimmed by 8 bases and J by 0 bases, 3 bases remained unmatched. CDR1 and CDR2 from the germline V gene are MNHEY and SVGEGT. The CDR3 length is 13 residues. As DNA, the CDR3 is TGTGCCAGCGGCGGGAGCCACCAAGAGACCCAGTACTTC. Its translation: CASGGSHQETQYF.

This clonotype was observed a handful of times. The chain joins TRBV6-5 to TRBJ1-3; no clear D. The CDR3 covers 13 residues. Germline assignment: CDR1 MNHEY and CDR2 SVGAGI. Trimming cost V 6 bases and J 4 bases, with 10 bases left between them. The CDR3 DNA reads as TGTGCCAGCAGACACTCCGGGGGAAACACCATATATTTT. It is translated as CASRHSGGNTIYF.

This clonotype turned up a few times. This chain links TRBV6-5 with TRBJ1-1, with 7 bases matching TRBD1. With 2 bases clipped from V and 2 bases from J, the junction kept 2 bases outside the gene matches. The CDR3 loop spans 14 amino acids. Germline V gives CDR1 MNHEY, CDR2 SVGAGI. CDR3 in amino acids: CASSYEGGNTEAFF. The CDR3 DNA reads TGTGCCAGCAGTTACGAAGGGGGCAACACTGAAGCTTTCTTT.

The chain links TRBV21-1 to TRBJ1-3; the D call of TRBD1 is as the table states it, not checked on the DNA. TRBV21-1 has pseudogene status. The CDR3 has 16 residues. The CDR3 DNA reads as TGTGCCAGCAGCAAGATTCAGGGGGTCTCTGGAAACACCTTATATTTT. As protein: CASSKIQGVSGNTLYF.

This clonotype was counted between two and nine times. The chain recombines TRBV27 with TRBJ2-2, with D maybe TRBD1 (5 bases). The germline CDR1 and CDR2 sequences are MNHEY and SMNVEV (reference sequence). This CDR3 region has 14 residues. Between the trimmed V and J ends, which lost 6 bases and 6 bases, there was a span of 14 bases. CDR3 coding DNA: TGTGCCAGCAGGGTCAGGGATGGTCCCGGGGAGCTGTTTTTT. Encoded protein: CASRVRDGPGELFF.

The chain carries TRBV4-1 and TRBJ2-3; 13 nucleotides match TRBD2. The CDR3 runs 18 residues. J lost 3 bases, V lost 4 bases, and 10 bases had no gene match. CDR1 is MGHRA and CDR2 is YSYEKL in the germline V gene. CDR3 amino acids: CASSPQLAGGQRTDTQYF. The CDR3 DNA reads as TGCGCCAGCAGCCCGCAACTAGCGGGGGGGCAGAGGACAGATACGCAGTATTTT.

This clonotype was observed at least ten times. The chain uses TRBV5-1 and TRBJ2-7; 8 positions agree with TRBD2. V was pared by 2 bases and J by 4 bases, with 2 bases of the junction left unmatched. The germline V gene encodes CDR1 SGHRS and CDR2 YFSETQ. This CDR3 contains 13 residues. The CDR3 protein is CASSFGGGYEQYF. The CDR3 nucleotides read TGCGCCAGCAGCTTCGGGGGGGGTTACGAGCAGTACTTC.

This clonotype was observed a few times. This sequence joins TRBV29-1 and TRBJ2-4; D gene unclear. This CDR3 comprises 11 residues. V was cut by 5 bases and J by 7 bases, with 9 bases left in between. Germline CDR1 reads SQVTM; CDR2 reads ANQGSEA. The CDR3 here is CSVRSRNIQYF. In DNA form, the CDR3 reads TGCAGCGTTAGGTCCCGGAACATTCAGTACTTC.

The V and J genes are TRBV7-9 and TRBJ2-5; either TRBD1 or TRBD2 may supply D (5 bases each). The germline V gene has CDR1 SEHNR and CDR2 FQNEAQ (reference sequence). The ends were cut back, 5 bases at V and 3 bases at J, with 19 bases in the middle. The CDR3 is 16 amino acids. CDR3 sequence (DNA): TGTGCCAGCAGCCTGGTGCAGGGTCGAGGGGAAGAGACCCAGTACTTC. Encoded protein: CASSLVQGRGEETQYF.

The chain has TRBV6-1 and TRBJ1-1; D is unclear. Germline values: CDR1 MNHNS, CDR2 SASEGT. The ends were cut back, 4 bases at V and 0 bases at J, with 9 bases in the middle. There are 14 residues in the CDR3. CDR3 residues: CASSGTSLNTEAFF. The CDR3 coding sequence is TGTGCCAGCAGTGGGACTTCATTGAACACTGAAGCTTTCTTT.

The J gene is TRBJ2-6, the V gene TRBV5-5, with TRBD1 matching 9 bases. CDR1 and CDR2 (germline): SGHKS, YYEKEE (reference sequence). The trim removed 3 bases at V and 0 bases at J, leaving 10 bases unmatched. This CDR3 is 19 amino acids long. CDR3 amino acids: CASSSPGTGRLSGANVLTF. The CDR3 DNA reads TGTGCCAGCAGCTCCCCCGGGACAGGGCGGCTCTCTGGGGCCAACGTCCTGACTTTC.

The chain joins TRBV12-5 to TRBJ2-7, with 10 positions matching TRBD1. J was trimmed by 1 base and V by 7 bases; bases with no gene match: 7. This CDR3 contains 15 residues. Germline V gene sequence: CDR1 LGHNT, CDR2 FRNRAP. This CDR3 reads CASAYRDRGSYEQYF. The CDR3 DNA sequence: TGTGCTAGTGCCTACCGGGACAGGGGATCCTACGAGCAGTACTTC. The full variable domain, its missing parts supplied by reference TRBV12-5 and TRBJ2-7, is DARVTQTPRHKVTEMGQEVTMRCQPILGHNTVFWYRQTMMQGLELLAYFRNRAPLDDSGMPKDRFSAEMPDATLATLKIQPSEPRDSAVYFCASAYRDRGSYEQYFGPGTRLTVT.

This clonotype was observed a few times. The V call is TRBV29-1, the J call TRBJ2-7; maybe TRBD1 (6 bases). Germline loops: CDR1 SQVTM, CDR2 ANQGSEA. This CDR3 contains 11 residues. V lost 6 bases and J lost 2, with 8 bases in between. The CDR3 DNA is TGCAGCGTCTGGGACACCTACGAGCAGTACTTC. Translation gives CSVWDTYEQYF.

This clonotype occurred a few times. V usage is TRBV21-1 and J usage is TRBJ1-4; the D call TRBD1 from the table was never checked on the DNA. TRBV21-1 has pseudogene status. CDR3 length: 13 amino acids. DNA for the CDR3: TGTGCCACCATCAGGGCAGGGAATGAAAAACTGTTTTTT. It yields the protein CATIRAGNEKLFF.

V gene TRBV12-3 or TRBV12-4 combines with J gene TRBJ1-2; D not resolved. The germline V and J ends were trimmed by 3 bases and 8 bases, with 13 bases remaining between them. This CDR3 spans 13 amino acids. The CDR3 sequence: CASSLGRGGGYTF. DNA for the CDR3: TGTGCCAGCAGTTTGGGCCGAGGAGGGGGCTACACCTTC.

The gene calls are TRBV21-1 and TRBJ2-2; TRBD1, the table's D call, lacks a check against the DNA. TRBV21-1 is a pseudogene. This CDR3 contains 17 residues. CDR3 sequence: CAGARRGGTPNTGELFF. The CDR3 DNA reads TGTGCCGGCGCCCGTCGAGGGGGAACCCCGAACACCGGGGAGCTGTTTTTT.

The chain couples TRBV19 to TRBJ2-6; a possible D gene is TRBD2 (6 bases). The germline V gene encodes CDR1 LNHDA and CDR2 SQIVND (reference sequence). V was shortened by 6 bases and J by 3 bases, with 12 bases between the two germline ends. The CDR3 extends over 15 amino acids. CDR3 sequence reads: CASREGSSGANVLTF. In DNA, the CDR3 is TGTGCCAGTAGGGAGGGATCTAGTGGGGCCAACGTCCTGACTTTC.

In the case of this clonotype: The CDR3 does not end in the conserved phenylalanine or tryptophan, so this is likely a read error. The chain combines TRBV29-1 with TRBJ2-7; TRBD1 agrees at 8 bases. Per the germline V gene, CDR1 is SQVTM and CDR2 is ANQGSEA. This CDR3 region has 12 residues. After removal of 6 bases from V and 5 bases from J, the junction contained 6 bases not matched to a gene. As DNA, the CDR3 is TGCAGCGTAGCGGACAGGGACGACGAGCAGTACTCC. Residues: CSVADRDDEQYS.

CDR3 sequence: CAWNYGVGDNQPQHF. As DNA, the CDR3 is TGTGCCTGGAATTATGGGGTGGGGGACAATCAGCCCCAGCATTTT. V is TRBV30 and J is TRBJ1-5; possibly TRBD1 for D (5 bases). Per germline, CDR1 GTSNPN and CDR2 SVGIG (reference sequence). Trimming pared 4 bases from V and 3 bases from J, leaving 16 bases between. The CDR3 spans 15 residues.